What follows are 9 T cell receptor beta chains derived from one specimen sequenced in a study of blood T cell repertoires in COVID-19. Some clones are missing from TCRdb's copy, which holds only in-frame ones; the method was immunoSEQ multiplex PCR. The data contain 250,000 to 350,000 clones, 85% of them singletons. Sequencing was carried out using peripheral blood. The receptors come from a woman aged 45-59 years with active or convalescent COVID-19.

The chain employs TRBV10-3 and TRBJ1-2; D call uncertain. Germline V lookup: CDR1 ENHRY, CDR2 SYGVKD. V lost 4 bases and J 2 bases, leaving 8 bases between the germline ends. The CDR3 has 13 residues. The CDR3 DNA reads TGTGCCATCAGTGGTAGGAGGAACTATGGCTACACCTTC. Protein: CAISGRRNYGYTF.

The V and J genes are TRBV7-8 and TRBJ1-2, with unresolved D. Germline V CDR1 and CDR2: SGHVS, FQNEAQ. The CDR3 spans 13 residues. V was clipped by 0 bases and J by 5 bases, with 7 bases between them. In DNA form, the CDR3 reads TGTGCCAGCAGCTTAGCCTCCTTATATGGCTACACCTTC. Protein: CASSLASLYGYTF.

The chain links TRBV6-1 to TRBJ1-1; maybe TRBD1 (5 bases). Germline V CDR1 and CDR2: MNHNS, SASEGT. The CDR3 has 13 amino acids. Trimming left V 2 bases short and J 4 bases short, with 8 bases between. This CDR3 reads CASSEWRGTEAFF. CDR3 sequence (DNA): TGTGCCAGCAGTGAATGGAGGGGCACTGAAGCTTTCTTT.

The chain has TRBV10-1 and TRBJ2-1, with TRBD2 matching 11 bases. The V gene's germline CDR1 is WNHNN and CDR2 SYGVQD (reference sequence). Trimming cost V 5 bases and J 15 bases; bases outside gene matches: 6. There are 12 residues in the CDR3. The CDR3 nucleotides are TGCGCCAGCAGTCCTAGCGGGAGGTCCGCGTTCTTC. It codes for CASSPSGRSAFF.

The gene calls are TRBV9 and TRBJ1-1; TRBD1 might be the D (6 bases). With 3 bases removed from V and 8 bases from J, the gap between germline ends came to 20 bases. Looked up from germline, CDR1 is SGDLS and CDR2 is YYNGEE. There are 15 residues in the CDR3. The CDR3 loop reads CASSDRVDAALEAFF. The CDR3 region has the DNA TGTGCCAGCAGCGACAGGGTCGACGCGGCCTTAGAAGCTTTCTTT.

The rearrangement uses TRBV29-1 and TRBJ1-5, with 9 bases aligning to TRBD1. Germline V gene sequence: CDR1 SQVTM, CDR2 ANQGSEA. The CDR3 consists of 13 residues. Trimming took 4 bases from V and 4 from J; bases not matched to a gene: 2. The CDR3 DNA sequence: TGCAGCGTTGGGACAGGGGAGAATCAGCCCCAGCATTTT. Translating gives CSVGTGENQPQHF.

The chain uses TRBV12-3 or TRBV12-4 and TRBJ1-2; D is ambiguous. Deletions cut 0 bases from V and 2 bases from J, with 4 bases between. The CDR3 consists of 13 residues. The CDR3 loop reads CASSLAGNYGYTF. CDR3 coding DNA: TGTGCCAGCAGTTTAGCTGGCAACTATGGCTACACCTTC.

This chain uses TRBV7-2 with TRBJ1-3, with TRBD1 identical over 7 bases. V lost 0 bases to trimming and J lost 4 bases; unmatched junction nucleotides: 3. The CDR3 contains 15 residues. The germline V gene has CDR1 SGHTA and CDR2 FQGNSA. This CDR3 reads CASSLAGTVGNTIYF. CDR3 DNA: TGTGCCAGCAGCTTAGCCGGGACAGTCGGAAACACCATATATTTT.

The chain couples TRBV19 to TRBJ1-5, with TRBD1 identical over 7 bases. Germline V gene data show CDR1 as LNHDA and CDR2 as SQIVND (reference sequence). CDR3 length: 13 residues. J gave up 5 bases and V 10 bases, and 8 bases lay outside the gene matches. CDR3 DNA: TGTGCCACCTCAGGGGGGCAATATCAGCCCCAGCATTTT. Its translation: CATSGGQYQPQHF.